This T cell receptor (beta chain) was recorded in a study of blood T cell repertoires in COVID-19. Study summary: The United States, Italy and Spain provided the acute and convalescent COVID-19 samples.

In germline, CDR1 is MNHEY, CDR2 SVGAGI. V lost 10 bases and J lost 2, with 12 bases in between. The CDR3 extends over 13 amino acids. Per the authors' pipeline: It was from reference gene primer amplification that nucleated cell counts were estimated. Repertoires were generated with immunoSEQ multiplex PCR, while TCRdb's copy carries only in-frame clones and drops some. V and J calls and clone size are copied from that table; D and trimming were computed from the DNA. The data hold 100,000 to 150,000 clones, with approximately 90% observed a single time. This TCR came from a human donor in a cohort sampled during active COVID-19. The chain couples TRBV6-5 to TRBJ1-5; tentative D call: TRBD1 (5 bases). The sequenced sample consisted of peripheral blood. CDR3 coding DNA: TGTGCCACAGCCTTAGGGGGCAATCAGCCCCAGCATTTT. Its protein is CATALGGNQPQHF.